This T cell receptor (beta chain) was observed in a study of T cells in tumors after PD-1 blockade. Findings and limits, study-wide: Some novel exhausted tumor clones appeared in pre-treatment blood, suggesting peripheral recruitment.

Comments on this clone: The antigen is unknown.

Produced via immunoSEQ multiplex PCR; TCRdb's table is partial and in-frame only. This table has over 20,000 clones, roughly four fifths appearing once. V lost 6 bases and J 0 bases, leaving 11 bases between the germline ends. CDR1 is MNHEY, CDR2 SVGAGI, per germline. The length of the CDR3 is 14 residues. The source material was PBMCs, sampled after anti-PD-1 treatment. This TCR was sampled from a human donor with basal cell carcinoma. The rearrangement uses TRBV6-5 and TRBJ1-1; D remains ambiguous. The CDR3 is CASSARGMNTEAFF. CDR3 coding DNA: TGTGCCAGCAGCGCCCGTGGTATGAACACTGAAGCTTTCTTT.